A single sample is the source of the 5 T cell receptor beta chains below, sequenced in a study of neoadjuvant anti-PD-1 for oral cavity cancer. Produced via immunoSEQ multiplex PCR; TCRdb's table is partial and in-frame only. The data show 60,000 to 80,000 clones, 65% to 80% seen once. The sample here was PBMCs, taken before nivolumab (anti-PD-1) treatment. These receptor sequences come from a person aged 35-80 years with oral cavity squamous cell carcinoma.

This chain joins TRBV7-9 and TRBJ1-1; D remains unclear. Germline V CDR1 and CDR2: SEHNR, FQNEAQ (reference sequence). The CDR3 runs 13 residues. The ends were cut back, 1 base at V and 1 base at J, with 4 bases in the middle. CDR3 in amino acids: CASSLGENTEAFF. CDR3 bases: TGTGCCAGCAGCTTAGGAGAGAACACTGAAGCTTTCTTT.

The chain recombines TRBV9 with TRBJ1-1, with TRBD1 matching 9 bases. The CDR3 length is 14 residues. V was pared by 4 bases and J by 5 bases, with 6 bases of the junction left unmatched. Germline V gives CDR1 SGDLS, CDR2 YYNGEE. As DNA, the CDR3 is TGTGCCAGCAGCTTAAGACAGGGGGGGACTGAAGCTTTCTTT. This codes for CASSLRQGGTEAFF.

This clone was detected many times. The chain joins TRBV5-1 to TRBJ1-1; 9 bases line up with TRBD1. V shed 5 bases, J shed 4 bases, and the junction held 9 bases outside the gene matches. There are 15 residues in the CDR3. Per germline, CDR1 SGHRS and CDR2 YFSETQ. DNA for the CDR3: TGCGCCAGCAGGGTGGGGGACAGGGAGGGCACTGAAGCTTTCTTT. It encodes CASRVGDREGTEAFF. Full variable domain (remainder filled in from reference TRBV5-1 and TRBJ1-1): KAGVTQTPRYLIKTRGQQVTLSCSPISGHRSVSWYQQTPGQGLQFLFEYFSETQRNKGNFPGRFSGRQFSNSRSEMNVSTLELGDSALYLCASRVGDREGTEAFFGQGTRLTVV.

This clone was seen a handful of times. V is TRBV2 and J is TRBJ2-3, with a tentative D call TRBD2 (6 bases). Germline CDR1 and CDR2: SNHLY and FYNNEI. V lost 9 bases and J lost 0, with 13 bases in between. This CDR3 spans 14 amino acids. In DNA, the CDR3 is TGTGCCAGGGAGGGCGGGCCTAGCACAGATACGCAGTATTTT. Its translation is CAREGGPSTDTQYF. Variable domain in full (rest from reference TRBV2 and TRBJ2-3): EPEVTQTPSHQVTQMGQEVILRCVPISNHLYFYWYRQILGQKVEFLVSFYNNEISEKSEIFDDQFSVERPDGSNFTLKIRSTKLEDSAMYFCAREGGPSTDTQYFGPGTRLTVL.

The gene calls are TRBV2 and TRBJ2-7; D might be TRBD1 or TRBD2, each matching 6 bases. Germline CDR1 reads SNHLY; CDR2 reads FYNNEI. The V gene lost 4 bases and the J gene lost 2 bases, with 9 bases spanning the gap. CDR3 length: 13 amino acids. The CDR3 here is CASSVRGPYEQYF. CDR3 bases: TGTGCCAGCAGTGTACGGGGGCCCTACGAGCAGTACTTC. Drawing the rest from reference TRBV2 and TRBJ2-7, the complete variable domain is EPEVTQTPSHQVTQMGQEVILRCVPISNHLYFYWYRQILGQKVEFLVSFYNNEISEKSEIFDDQFSVERPDGSNFTLKIRSTKLEDSAMYFCASSVRGPYEQYFGPGTRLTVT.